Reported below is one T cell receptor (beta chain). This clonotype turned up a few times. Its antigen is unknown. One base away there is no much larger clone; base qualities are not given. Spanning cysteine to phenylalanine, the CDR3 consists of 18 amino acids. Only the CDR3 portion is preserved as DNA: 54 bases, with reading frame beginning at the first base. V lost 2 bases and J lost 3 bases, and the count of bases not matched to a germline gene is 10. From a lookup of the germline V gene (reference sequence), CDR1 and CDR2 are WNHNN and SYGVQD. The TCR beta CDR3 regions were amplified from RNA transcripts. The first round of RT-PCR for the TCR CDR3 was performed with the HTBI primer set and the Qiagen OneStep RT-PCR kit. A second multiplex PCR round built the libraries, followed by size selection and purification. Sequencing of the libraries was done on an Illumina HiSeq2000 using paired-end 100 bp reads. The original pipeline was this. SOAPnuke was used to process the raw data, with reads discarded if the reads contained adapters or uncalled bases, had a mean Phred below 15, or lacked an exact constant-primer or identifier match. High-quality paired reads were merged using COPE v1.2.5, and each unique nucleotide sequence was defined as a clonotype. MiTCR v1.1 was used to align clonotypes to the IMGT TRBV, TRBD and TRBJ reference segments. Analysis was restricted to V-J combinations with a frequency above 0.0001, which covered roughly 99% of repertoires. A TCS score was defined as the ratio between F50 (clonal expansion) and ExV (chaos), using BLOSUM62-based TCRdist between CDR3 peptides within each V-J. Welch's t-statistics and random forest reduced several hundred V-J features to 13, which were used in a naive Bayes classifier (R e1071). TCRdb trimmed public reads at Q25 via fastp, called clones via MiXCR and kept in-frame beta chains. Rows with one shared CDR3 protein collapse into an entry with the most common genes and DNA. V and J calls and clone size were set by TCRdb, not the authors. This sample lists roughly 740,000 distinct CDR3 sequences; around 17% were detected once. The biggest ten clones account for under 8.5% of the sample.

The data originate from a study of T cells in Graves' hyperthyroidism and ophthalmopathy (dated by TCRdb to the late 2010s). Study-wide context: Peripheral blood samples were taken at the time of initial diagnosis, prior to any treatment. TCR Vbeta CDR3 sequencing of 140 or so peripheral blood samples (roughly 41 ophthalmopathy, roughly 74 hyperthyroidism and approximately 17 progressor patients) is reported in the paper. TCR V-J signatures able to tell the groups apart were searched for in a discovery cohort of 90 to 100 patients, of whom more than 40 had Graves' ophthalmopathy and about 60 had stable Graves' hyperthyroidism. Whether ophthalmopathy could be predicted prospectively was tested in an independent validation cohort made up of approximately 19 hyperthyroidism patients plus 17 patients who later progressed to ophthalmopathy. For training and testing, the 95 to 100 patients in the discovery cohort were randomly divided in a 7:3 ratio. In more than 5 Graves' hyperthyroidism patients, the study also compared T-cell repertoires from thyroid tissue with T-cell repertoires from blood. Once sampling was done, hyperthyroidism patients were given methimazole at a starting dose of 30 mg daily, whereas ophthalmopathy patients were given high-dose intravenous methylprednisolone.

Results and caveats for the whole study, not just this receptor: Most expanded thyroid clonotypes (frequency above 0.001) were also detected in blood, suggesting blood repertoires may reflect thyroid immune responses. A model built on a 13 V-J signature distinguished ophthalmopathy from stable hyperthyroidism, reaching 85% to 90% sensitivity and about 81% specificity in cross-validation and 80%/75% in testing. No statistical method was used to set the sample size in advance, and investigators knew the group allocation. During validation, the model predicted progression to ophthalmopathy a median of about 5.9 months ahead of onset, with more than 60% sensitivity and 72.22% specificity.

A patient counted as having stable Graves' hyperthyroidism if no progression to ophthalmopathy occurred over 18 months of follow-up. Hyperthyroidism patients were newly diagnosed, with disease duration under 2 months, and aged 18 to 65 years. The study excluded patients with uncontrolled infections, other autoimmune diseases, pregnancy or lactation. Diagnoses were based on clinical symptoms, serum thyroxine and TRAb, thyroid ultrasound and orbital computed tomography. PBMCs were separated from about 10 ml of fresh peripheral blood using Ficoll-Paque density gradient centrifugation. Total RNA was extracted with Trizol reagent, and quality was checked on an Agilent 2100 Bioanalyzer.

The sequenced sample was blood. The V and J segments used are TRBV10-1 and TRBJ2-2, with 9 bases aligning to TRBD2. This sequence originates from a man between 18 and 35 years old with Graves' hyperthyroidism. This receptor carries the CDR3 CASSEVIAGEGYTGELFF. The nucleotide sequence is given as TGCGCCAGCAGTGAGGTGATAGCGGGAGAAGGGTACACCGGGGAGCTGTTTTTT.